This T cell receptor (beta chain) was documented in a study of cytomegalovirus exposure and HLA in healthy donors. Study context: For the approximately 360 genotyped donors, roughly 80% fell within the Caucasian-associated ancestry cluster. Study findings and constraints: Most of the TCR beta V segments (in an earlier analysis) were productive either about 87% or about 30% of the time. In a later analysis, TCR beta V- and J-gene trimming was associated with a missense DCLRE1C variant.

As concerns this clone: Its specificity is unknown.

PCR amplification relied on 60 Vbeta primers (plus 13 Jbeta primers). The protocol was immunoSEQ multiplex PCR, while the TCRdb copy is restricted to in-frame clones and leaves out a portion. The repertoire holds 200,000 to 250,000 clones, with about 89% as singletons. Each donor was nominally healthy when sampled (though unrecorded immune exposures were likely). Trimming stripped 6 bases from V and 2 bases from J, with 11 bases between. There are 13 residues in the CDR3. Germline V CDR1 and CDR2: MNHNS, SASEGT. V usage is TRBV6-1 and J usage is TRBJ2-7; D is possibly TRBD2 (5 bases). The sequencing input was PBMCs. This sequence was found in a young woman in good health and CMV-seronegative. The DNA for the CDR3 is TGTGCCAGCAGCCGGCCCGGGACCTACGAGCAGTACTTC. The encoded protein is CASSRPGTYEQYF.